This T cell receptor (beta chain) was captured in a study of cytomegalovirus exposure and HLA in healthy donors. Study information: From donors who were HLA-typed, an early data release held 80 million or so unique TCRs. Whole-study results and caveats: Using a false discovery rate of 0.05, a later analysis showed that 15,000 to 20,000 TCR beta sequences were associated with HLA alleles. Cytomegalovirus-associated TCR beta chains were listed, numbering some 170.

Looked up from germline, CDR1 is GTSNPN and CDR2 is SVGIG (reference sequence). CDR3 size: 14 residues. V lost 0 bases and J lost 1, with 8 bases in between. Turning to this clone: Its antigen is still unknown.

Use of 60 Vbeta and 13 Jbeta primers characterized the PCR. Assay used: immunoSEQ multiplex PCR; TCRdb lists only in-frame clones, some missing. The top ten clones hold 5% to 6% of a sample with 200,000 to 300,000 clones, about 80% of them seen once. This chain links TRBV30 with TRBJ2-3, with D perhaps TRBD2 (5 bases). The sequence was collected from a woman aged 40-49 years in good health and CMV-seropositive. The sequenced sample was PBMCs. The CDR3 DNA is TGTGCCTGGAGTGTACGGGGTGGCACAGATACGCAGTATTTT. Residues: CAWSVRGGTDTQYF.